Below are 13 T cell receptor beta chains sequenced from a single sample in a study of cytomegalovirus exposure and HLA in healthy donors. The PCR used 60 Vbeta and 13 Jbeta primers. The table came from immunoSEQ multiplex PCR; TCRdb's copy has only in-frame clones and leaves some out. The sample has approximately 120,000 clones, roughly 71% seen once; the top ten hold about 5%. The specimen was PBMCs. All receptors come from a woman in her 70s in good health and CMV-seropositive.

The J gene is TRBJ1-2, the V gene TRBV6-5; D is ambiguous. V was trimmed by 6 bases and J by 4 bases, leaving 12 bases between them. The CDR3 is 13 amino acids. The V gene's germline CDR1 is MNHEY and CDR2 SVGAGI. The CDR3 DNA reads as TGTGCCAGCAGGACTGTTGGAGGCTATGGCTACACCTTC. This translates into CASRTVGGYGYTF.

The chain couples TRBV6-1 to TRBJ1-1; D ambiguous. The CDR3 extends over 14 amino acids. V gave up 1 base and J gave up 8 bases, with 14 bases separating them. From germline, CDR1 is MNHNS and CDR2 SASEGT. The CDR3 nucleotides read TGTGCCAGCAGTGAAGATGGGCTCGGAGGGGAAGCTTTCTTT. As protein: CASSEDGLGGEAFF.

V and J are TRBV30 and TRBJ1-2; no clear D gene. The germline CDR1 and CDR2 sequences are GTSNPN and SVGIG (reference sequence). The CDR3 loop spans 11 amino acids. Trimming took 2 bases from V and 5 from J, leaving 6 bases between them. The CDR3 coding sequence is TGTGCCTGGAGTCGGGAGTATGGCTACACCTTC. This encodes CAWSREYGYTF. The full variable domain, in which reference TRBV30 and TRBJ1-2 provide the parts outside the CDR3, is SQTIHQWPATLVQPVGSPLSLECTVEGTSNPNLYWYRQAAGRGLQLLFYSVGIGQISSEVPQNLSASRPQDRQFILSSKKLLLSDSGFYLCAWSREYGYTFGSGTRLTVV.

This clone has more than one count but fewer than ten. V usage is TRBV5-8 and J usage is TRBJ1-1; TRBD1 might be the D (6 bases). With 0 bases removed from V and 3 bases from J, the gap between germline ends came to 12 bases. CDR3 length equals 15 residues. In germline, CDR1 is SGHTS, CDR2 YDEGEE. Here the CDR3 reads CASSLGGGGHTEAFF. CDR3 nucleotide sequence: TGTGCCAGCAGCTTGGGAGGGGGGGGCCACACTGAAGCTTTCTTT.

The CDR3, as DNA: TGTGCCTGGAGTAAGACGACTAGCGGGGGCTACAATGAGCAGTTCTTC. Translating it yields CAWSKTTSGGYNEQFF. The chain uses TRBV30 and TRBJ2-1, with TRBD2 matching over 12 bases. This CDR3 spans 16 amino acids. Germline CDR1 reads GTSNPN; CDR2 reads SVGIG (reference sequence). Trimming cost V 2 bases and J 3 bases; bases outside gene matches: 5. Complete variable domain (other parts from reference TRBV30 and TRBJ2-1): SQTIHQWPATLVQPVGSPLSLECTVEGTSNPNLYWYRQAAGRGLQLLFYSVGIGQISSEVPQNLSASRPQDRQFILSSKKLLLSDSGFYLCAWSKTTSGGYNEQFFGPGTRLTVL.

The gene calls are TRBV5-6 and TRBJ2-7; TRBD2 agrees at 14 bases. CDR3 length: 17 amino acids. Trimming took 3 bases from V and 4 from J; bases not matched to a gene: 9. Germline CDR1 and CDR2: SGHDT and YYEEEE. CDR3 protein: CASSYTGTSGGRYEQYF. In DNA, the CDR3 is TGTGCCAGCAGCTACACCGGGACTAGCGGGGGTCGGTACGAGCAGTACTTC.

The gene calls are TRBV5-6 and TRBJ1-5; 8 bases are shared with TRBD1. This CDR3 contains 14 residues. CDR1 and CDR2 (germline): SGHDT, YYEEEE. J lost 5 bases, V lost 4 bases, and 5 bases had no gene match. CDR3 sequence: CASSLGQGHQPQHF. The CDR3 DNA reads as TGTGCCAGCAGCCTTGGACAGGGCCATCAGCCCCAGCATTTT.

The chain recombines TRBV1 with TRBJ2-5; the table's D call, TRBD2, was not checked against the DNA. TRBV1 is a pseudogene segment. This CDR3 spans 15 amino acids. CDR3 coding DNA: TGCACCAGCAGCCAACCCCGGGAGTTTCTCAAGACCCAGTACTTC. Translated: CTSSQPREFLKTQYF.

This clone showed up just a few times. V usage is TRBV7-9 and J usage is TRBJ1-3, with D possibly matching TRBD1 (6 bases). Germline assignment: CDR1 SEHNR and CDR2 FQNEAQ (reference sequence). The length of the CDR3 is 13 residues. V shed 5 bases and J shed 7 bases, with 12 bases lying between them. The CDR3 DNA follows: TGTGCCAGCAGCCAAGAAACAGGGAACACCATATATTTT. This codes for CASSQETGNTIYF.

The chain combines TRBV7-8 with TRBJ1-1, with D unresolved. Germline CDR1 reads SGHVS; CDR2 reads FQNEAQ. CDR3 length equals 14 residues. V dropped 2 bases and J dropped 2 bases, with 9 bases sitting between them. The CDR3 region is CASSLSTANTEAFF. The CDR3 DNA is TGTGCCAGCAGCTTAAGCACAGCAAACACTGAAGCTTTCTTT.

The chain employs TRBV18 and TRBJ1-3; D is undetermined. This CDR3 region has 13 residues. Trimming took off 0 bases at V and 6 bases at J, with 6 bases between the two ends. Germline lookup yields CDR1 KGHSH and CDR2 LQKENI. In DNA, the CDR3 is TGTGCCAGCTCACCACCGGGAGAAAACACCATATATTTT. Translated: CASSPPGENTIYF.

The rearrangement uses TRBV11-3 and TRBJ1-1; 7 positions match TRBD1. CDR1 is SGHNT and CDR2 is YENEEA in the germline V gene. The CDR3 loop spans 13 amino acids. V lost 5 bases and J lost 5; bases outside the gene matches: 5. CDR3 sequence (DNA): TGTGCCAGCAGCCTTACAGGGGAAACTGAAGCTTTCTTT. It encodes CASSLTGETEAFF.

The chain recombines TRBV9 with TRBJ2-3; TRBD2 matches at 9 bases. With V trimmed by 0 bases and J by 2 bases, 7 bases remained unmatched. This CDR3 spans 17 amino acids. The V gene's germline CDR1 is SGDLS and CDR2 YYNGEE. CDR3 region: CASSVGASGTSTDTQYF. DNA of the CDR3: TGTGCCAGCAGCGTAGGGGCTAGCGGGACTTCCACAGATACGCAGTATTTT.